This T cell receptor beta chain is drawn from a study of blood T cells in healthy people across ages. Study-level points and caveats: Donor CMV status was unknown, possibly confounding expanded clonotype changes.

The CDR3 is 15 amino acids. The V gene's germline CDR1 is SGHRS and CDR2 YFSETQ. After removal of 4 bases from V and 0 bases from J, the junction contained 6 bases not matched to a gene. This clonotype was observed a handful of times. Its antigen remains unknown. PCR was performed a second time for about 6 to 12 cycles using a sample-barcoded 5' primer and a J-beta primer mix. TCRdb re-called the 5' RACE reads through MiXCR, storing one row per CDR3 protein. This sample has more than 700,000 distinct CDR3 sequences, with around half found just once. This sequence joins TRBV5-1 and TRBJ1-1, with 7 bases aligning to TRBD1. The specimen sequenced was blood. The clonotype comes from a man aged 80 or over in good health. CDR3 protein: CASSHSDRVNTEAFF. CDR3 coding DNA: TGCGCCAGCAGCCACTCCGACAGGGTGAACACTGAAGCTTTCTTT.